A selection of T cell receptor beta chains follows, all from one sample in a study of OX40 agonist ivuxolimab in advanced cancers. This table comes from immunoSEQ multiplex PCR, and its TCRdb copy is limited to in-frame clones, with some not included. The table lists about 5,100 clones, less than 75% of them singletons, with around 70% in the top ten. Sequencing used CD4+ or CD8+ T cells sorted from blood, obtained in a trial of the OX40 agonist ivuxolimab. These receptors were obtained from an adult with an advanced solid tumor such as melanoma, head and neck, liver or kidney cancer. CDR3s include the opening cysteine and the closing phenylalanine or tryptophan. A D gene is named only where the DNA matches it firmly. Where a row states a size, it is once, few, many or the class of an expanded clone; other rows omit it.

CDR3aa: CASSQRSGDTTDTQYF
CDR3nt: TGTGCCAGCAGCCAGAGGAGCGGGGATACCACAGATACGCAGTATTTT
abundance: few
d_gene: TRBD2
j_gene: TRBJ2-3
v_gene: TRBV4-2

CDR3aa: CASRGLGVYEQYF
CDR3nt: TGTGCCAGCAGGGGCCTGGGAGTCTACGAGCAGTACTTC
abundance: once
d_gene: -
j_gene: TRBJ2-7
v_gene: TRBV6-1

CDR3aa: CASSLTYSGASSYEQYF
CDR3nt: TGTGCCAGCAGCTTGACCTACAGCGGGGCCAGCTCCTACGAGCAGTACTTC
abundance: -
d_gene: TRBD2
j_gene: TRBJ2-7
v_gene: TRBV5-5

CDR3aa: CAISESKGGSSPLHF
CDR3nt: TGTGCCATCAGTGAGTCGAAAGGGGGGAGTTCACCCCTCCACTTT
abundance: -
d_gene: -
j_gene: TRBJ1-6
v_gene: TRBV10-3

CDR3aa: CASSDSYGYTF
CDR3nt: TGTGCCAGCAGTGACTCCTATGGCTACACCTTC
abundance: once
d_gene: -
j_gene: TRBJ1-2
v_gene: TRBV6-4

CDR3aa: CASSLVSGNTEAFF
CDR3nt: TGTGCCAGCAGCTTAGTTTCAGGGAACACTGAAGCTTTCTTT
abundance: once
d_gene: -
j_gene: TRBJ1-1
v_gene: TRBV11-1

CDR3aa: CASSLLGGAGFYEQYF
CDR3nt: TGTGCCAGCAGTTTATTGGGGGGCGCCGGATTCTACGAGCAGTACTTC
abundance: -
d_gene: -
j_gene: TRBJ2-7
v_gene: TRBV28

CDR3aa: CASSPWTSEETQYF
CDR3nt: TGTGCCAGCAGCCCCTGGACTAGCGAAGAGACCCAGTACTTC
abundance: once
d_gene: TRBD2
j_gene: TRBJ2-5
v_gene: TRBV7-9

CDR3aa: CASSWTSGGGRNTEAFF
CDR3nt: TGCGCCAGCAGCTGGACTTCAGGAGGGGGGCGGAACACTGAAGCTTTCTTT
abundance: -
d_gene: -
j_gene: TRBJ1-1
v_gene: TRBV5-1

CDR3aa: CASSSPDRAEEQYF
CDR3nt: TGTGCCAGCAGCTCACCCGACAGGGCGGAGGAGCAGTACTTC
abundance: -
d_gene: TRBD1
j_gene: TRBJ2-7
v_gene: TRBV7-9

CDR3aa: CASTVPGFYGYTF
CDR3nt: TGTGCCAGTACCGTTCCAGGATTCTATGGCTACACCTTC
abundance: few
d_gene: -
j_gene: TRBJ1-2
v_gene: TRBV19

CDR3aa: CASSRARGENTEAFF
CDR3nt: TGTGCCAGCAGCCGAGCACGGGGGGAGAACACTGAAGCTTTCTTT
abundance: -
d_gene: -
j_gene: TRBJ1-1
v_gene: TRBV7-6

CDR3aa: CASSIEGTSDEQYF
CDR3nt: TGTGCCAGTAGTATAGAGGGGACTAGCGACGAGCAGTACTTC
abundance: -
d_gene: TRBD2
j_gene: TRBJ2-7
v_gene: TRBV19

CDR3aa: CASHRDRSSYEQYF
CDR3nt: TGTGCCAGTCACCGGGACAGGAGCTCCTACGAGCAGTACTTC
abundance: -
d_gene: TRBD1
j_gene: TRBJ2-7
v_gene: TRBV28

CDR3aa: CATGTSDTIYF
CDR3nt: TGTGCCACAGGGACATCGGACACCATATATTTT
abundance: -
d_gene: -
j_gene: TRBJ1-3
v_gene: TRBV2

CDR3aa: CASSPFASEQYF
CDR3nt: TGTGCCAGCAGTCCCTTCGCCTCCGAGCAGTACTTC
abundance: -
d_gene: -
j_gene: TRBJ2-7
v_gene: TRBV28

CDR3aa: CASKEGRFYNSPLHF
CDR3nt: TGTGCCAGCAAAGAGGGGCGTTTCTATAATTCACCCCTCCACTTT
abundance: -
d_gene: -
j_gene: TRBJ1-6
v_gene: TRBV7-9

CDR3aa: CASSQDLWDRYGYTF
CDR3nt: TGCGCCAGCAGCCAAGATCTGTGGGACCGCTATGGCTACACCTTC
abundance: few
d_gene: -
j_gene: TRBJ1-2
v_gene: TRBV4-3

CDR3aa: CVKGAQYGYTF
CDR3nt: TGTGTTAAAGGAGCTCAATATGGCTACACCTTC
abundance: once
d_gene: -
j_gene: TRBJ1-2
v_gene: TRBV5-4

CDR3aa: CASSSEGGWTEAFF
CDR3nt: TGTGCCAGTAGTAGTGAAGGGGGCTGGACTGAAGCTTTCTTT
abundance: few
d_gene: TRBD1
j_gene: TRBJ1-1
v_gene: TRBV19

CDR3aa: CASRQTDRLGDYGYTF
CDR3nt: TGTGCCAGCAGACAGACCGACAGGCTCGGTGACTATGGCTACACCTTC
abundance: -
d_gene: -
j_gene: TRBJ1-2
v_gene: TRBV7-9

CDR3aa: CAISDSGGEQFF
CDR3nt: TGTGCCATCAGTGATTCTGGGGGTGAGCAGTTCTTC
abundance: -
d_gene: -
j_gene: TRBJ2-1
v_gene: TRBV10-3

CDR3aa: CATSTRRDTQYF
CDR3nt: TGTGCCACCAGCACACGAAGAGATACGCAGTATTTT
abundance: -
d_gene: -
j_gene: TRBJ2-3
v_gene: TRBV15

CDR3aa: CASSLTGTGRAFF
CDR3nt: TGTGCCAGCAGCCTAACAGGGACTGGTCGAGCTTTCTTT
abundance: -
d_gene: -
j_gene: TRBJ1-1
v_gene: TRBV11-3

CDR3aa: CASSVEDNEQFF
CDR3nt: TGTGCCAGCAGCGTAGAGGACAATGAGCAGTTCTTC
abundance: -
d_gene: -
j_gene: TRBJ2-1
v_gene: TRBV9

CDR3aa: CSVEPERGRQETQYF
CDR3nt: TGCAGCGTTGAACCGGAACGAGGGAGGCAAGAGACCCAGTACTTC
abundance: -
d_gene: -
j_gene: TRBJ2-5
v_gene: TRBV29-1

CDR3aa: CASSSIGFGETQYF
CDR3nt: TGTGCCAGCAGCTCCATTGGGTTTGGAGAGACCCAGTACTTC
abundance: -
d_gene: -
j_gene: TRBJ2-5
v_gene: TRBV7-9

CDR3aa: CASSYRAGTSYEQYF
CDR3nt: TGTGCCAGCAGTTACAGGGCAGGGACCTCCTACGAGCAGTACTTC
abundance: -
d_gene: -
j_gene: TRBJ2-7
v_gene: TRBV6-6

CDR3aa: CASSPGAVETQYF
CDR3nt: TGTGCCAGCAGCCCAGGGGCTGTAGAGACCCAGTACTTC
abundance: -
d_gene: -
j_gene: TRBJ2-5
v_gene: TRBV7-9

CDR3aa: CASSSQDYYGYTF
CDR3nt: TGTGCCAGCAGTTCCCAGGACTACTATGGCTACACCTTC
abundance: -
d_gene: -
j_gene: TRBJ1-2
v_gene: TRBV6-5

CDR3aa: CASSLEGSFSTDTQYF
CDR3nt: TGTGCCAGCAGCTTAGAGGGCAGCTTTAGCACAGATACGCAGTATTTT
abundance: -
d_gene: -
j_gene: TRBJ2-3
v_gene: TRBV7-6

CDR3aa: CASSSAYEAFF
CDR3nt: TGTGCCAGCAGCTCAGCGTACGAAGCTTTCTTT
abundance: -
d_gene: -
j_gene: TRBJ1-1
v_gene: TRBV7-9

CDR3aa: CASRPGQNLNQPQHF
CDR3nt: TGTGCCAGCAGACCGGGACAGAACCTAAATCAGCCCCAGCATTTT
abundance: once
d_gene: TRBD1
j_gene: TRBJ1-5
v_gene: TRBV11-2

CDR3aa: CASRGTGAGYTF
CDR3nt: TGTGCCAGCAGGGGGACAGGGGCTGGCTACACCTTC
abundance: -
d_gene: TRBD1
j_gene: TRBJ1-2
v_gene: TRBV27

CDR3aa: CASSPGQSSIQYF
CDR3nt: TGTGCCAGCAGTCCCGGACAGTCTTCCATTCAGTACTTC
abundance: -
d_gene: -
j_gene: TRBJ2-4
v_gene: TRBV27

CDR3aa: CASSASGVRDNTF
CDR3nt: TGCGCCAGCAGCGCCTCCGGAGTCAGGGACAACACCTTC
abundance: -
d_gene: -
j_gene: TRBJ1-2
v_gene: TRBV5-1

CDR3aa: CASSARTAPDTQYF
CDR3nt: TGCGCCAGCAGCGCCAGGACGGCCCCAGATACGCAGTATTTT
abundance: -
d_gene: -
j_gene: TRBJ2-3
v_gene: TRBV4-1

CDR3aa: CASSPYSNQPQHF
CDR3nt: TGTGCCAGTAGTCCTTATAGCAATCAGCCCCAGCATTTT
abundance: -
d_gene: -
j_gene: TRBJ1-5
v_gene: TRBV19

CDR3aa: CATRTGNEQFF
CDR3nt: TGTGCCACCCGTACCGGCAATGAGCAGTTCTTC
abundance: -
d_gene: -
j_gene: TRBJ2-1
v_gene: TRBV6-6

CDR3aa: CASSGWDNLYEQYF
CDR3nt: TGTGCCAGCAGCGGGTGGGACAACCTCTACGAGCAGTACTTC
abundance: many
d_gene: -
j_gene: TRBJ2-7
v_gene: TRBV7-9

CDR3aa: CASSRNWREQYF
CDR3nt: TGTGCCAGCAGTCGAAATTGGAGGGAGCAGTACTTC
abundance: -
d_gene: -
j_gene: TRBJ2-7
v_gene: TRBV7-2

CDR3aa: CASSPGPGQAYEQYF
CDR3nt: TGCGCCAGCAGCCCGGGACCAGGACAAGCCTACGAGCAGTACTTC
abundance: -
d_gene: -
j_gene: TRBJ2-7
v_gene: TRBV4-1